These 6 T cell receptor beta chains came from one sample sequenced in a study of human T cells and chemical hapten exposure. As for time point: patch test 2, 6 weeks after DPC sensitization. Stated treatment: therapeutic diphenylcyclopropenone sensitization with weekly scalp DPC. MiXCR was run by TCRdb on the RACE reads, yielding one entry per CDR3 protein. The sample records 140,000 or so distinct CDR3 sequences, 10% to 15% being singletons. Source: whole blood, taken in connection with sensitization to the hapten diphenylcyclopropenone (DPC). These receptors were obtained from a woman aged 50 to 60 with alopecia areata. Some clones in this sample may be carry-over from other donors' samples.

CDR3 residues: CASSFGSGRGTDTQYF. DNA of the CDR3: TGTGCCAGCAGCTTCGGGTCCGGAAGGGGCACAGATACGCAGTATTTT. The chain is built from TRBV7-2 and TRBJ2-3, with no clear D. The CDR3 loop spans 16 amino acids. Between the trimmed V and J ends, which lost 3 bases and 1 base, there was a span of 14 bases. The V gene's germline CDR1 is SGHTA and CDR2 FQGNSA.

V is TRBV12-3 or TRBV12-4 and J is TRBJ2-5, with 7 nucleotides matching TRBD1. This CDR3 comprises 14 residues. V was clipped by 6 bases and J by 1 base; unmatched bases: 5. The CDR3 loop is CASSRQGLQETQYF. DNA for the CDR3: TGTGCCAGCAGCCGACAGGGCCTCCAAGAGACCCAGTACTTC.

In its sample, this clonotype was seen a few times. The chain joins TRBV7-2 to TRBJ2-7, with 7 bases identical to TRBD2. The CDR3 has 15 residues. J gave up 6 bases and V 5 bases, and 13 bases lay outside the gene matches. In germline, CDR1 is SGHTA, CDR2 FQGNSA. The CDR3 nucleotides read TGTGCCAGCAGCCGAACGGGAGGCAGTAACGGCGAGCAGTACTTC. The encoded protein is CASSRTGGSNGEQYF.

This clonotype was observed a few times. The V and J genes are TRBV19 and TRBJ1-5; D is unresolved. The CDR3 is 14 amino acids. Germline CDR1 is LNHDA and CDR2 is SQIVND (reference sequence). V gave up 3 bases and J gave up 2 bases, with 8 bases separating them. The CDR3 DNA sequence: TGTGCCAGTAGTATTACCCCCGGCAATCAGCCCCAGCATTTT. Residues: CASSITPGNQPQHF. The whole variable domain, filled in from reference TRBV19 and TRBJ1-5, reads DGGITQSPKYLFRKEGQNVTLSCEQNLNHDAMYWYRQDPGQGLRLIYYSQIVNDFQKGDIAEGYSVSREKKESFPLTVTSAQKNPTAFYLCASSITPGNQPQHFGDGTRLSIL.

The gene calls are TRBV29-1 and TRBJ2-1; TRBD2 matches 14 bases. The CDR3 covers 14 residues. Germline-derived CDR1 and CDR2 are SQVTM and ANQGSEA. Trimming took 6 bases from V and 10 from J; bases not matched to a gene: 8. The CDR3 sequence: CSVDTRTSGREQFF. As DNA, the CDR3 is TGCAGCGTGGACACGCGGACTAGCGGGAGGGAGCAGTTCTTC.

This CDR3 reads CATTPGQGRETQYF. The CDR3 DNA is TGCGCCACCACCCCCGGACAGGGAAGGGAGACCCAGTACTTC. V and J are TRBV5-1 and TRBJ2-5, with TRBD1 matching over 8 bases. Germline V gene lookup returns CDR1 SGHRS and CDR2 YFSETQ. V lost 9 bases to trimming and J lost 5 bases; unmatched junction nucleotides: 12. The CDR3 is 14 amino acids.